This record covers a single TCR beta chain. Its antigen remains unidentified. The repertoire was sequenced with immunoSEQ multiplex PCR; TCRdb's copy has only in-frame clones and lacks some. Found here are 60,000 to 80,000 clones, more than 65% of them singletons; the top ten hold about 1.7%. The data stem from a study of OX40 agonist ivuxolimab in advanced cancers. The study's findings and limits: CD4+ and CD8+ blood T cells expanded clonally by week 6 at 0.1 to 3.0 mg/kg.

V was pared by 5 bases and J by 7 bases, with 16 bases of the junction left unmatched. The CDR3 loop spans 18 amino acids. Germline CDR1 is SEHNR and CDR2 is FQNEAQ (reference sequence). Sample: CD4+ or CD8+ T cells sorted from blood, taken in a trial of the OX40 agonist ivuxolimab. V usage is TRBV7-9 and J usage is TRBJ2-1; 11 bases line up with TRBD2. The receptor was isolated from an adult with an advanced solid tumor such as melanoma, head and neck, liver or kidney cancer. The CDR3 loop is CASSPRVLLAGVWNEQFF. The CDR3 nucleotides read TGTGCCAGCAGCCCACGGGTACTACTAGCGGGAGTATGGAATGAGCAGTTCTTC.